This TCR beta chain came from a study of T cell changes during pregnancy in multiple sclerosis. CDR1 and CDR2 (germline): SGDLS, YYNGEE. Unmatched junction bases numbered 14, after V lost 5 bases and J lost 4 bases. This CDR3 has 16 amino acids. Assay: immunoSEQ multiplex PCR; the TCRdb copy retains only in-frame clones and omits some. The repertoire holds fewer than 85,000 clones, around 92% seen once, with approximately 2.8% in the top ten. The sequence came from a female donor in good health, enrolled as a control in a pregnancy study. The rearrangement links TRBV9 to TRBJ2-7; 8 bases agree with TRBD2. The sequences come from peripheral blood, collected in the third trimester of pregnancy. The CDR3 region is CASSPVPRLAPYEQYF. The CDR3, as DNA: TGTGCCAGCAGTCCGGTCCCACGACTAGCGCCTTACGAGCAGTACTTC.